This T cell receptor (beta chain) was captured by sequencing in a study of T-cell reconstitution after alpha-beta-depleted transplantation in children. During its preparation, the TCRbeta library received unique molecular identifiers. In TCRdb, the PCR reads were re-called with MiXCR into one record per CDR3 protein. Of about 340,000 distinct CDR3 sequences listed, about a tenth are singletons. CDR3 length equals 17 residues. V was trimmed by 4 bases and J by 4 bases, leaving 19 bases between them. Germline values: CDR1 KGHDR, CDR2 SFDVKD. The starting material was PBMCs from the stem cell graft donor, obtained from the stem cell graft. This chain uses TRBV24-1 with TRBJ2-1; tentative D call: TRBD2 (6 bases). This sequence was found in a human donor who donated a stem cell graft to a child with acute lymphoblastic leukemia. CDR3 in amino acids: CATSDRTGVSGYNEQFF. CDR3 coding DNA: TGTGCCACCAGTGACCGGACCGGGGTAAGCGGGTACAATGAGCAGTTCTTC.